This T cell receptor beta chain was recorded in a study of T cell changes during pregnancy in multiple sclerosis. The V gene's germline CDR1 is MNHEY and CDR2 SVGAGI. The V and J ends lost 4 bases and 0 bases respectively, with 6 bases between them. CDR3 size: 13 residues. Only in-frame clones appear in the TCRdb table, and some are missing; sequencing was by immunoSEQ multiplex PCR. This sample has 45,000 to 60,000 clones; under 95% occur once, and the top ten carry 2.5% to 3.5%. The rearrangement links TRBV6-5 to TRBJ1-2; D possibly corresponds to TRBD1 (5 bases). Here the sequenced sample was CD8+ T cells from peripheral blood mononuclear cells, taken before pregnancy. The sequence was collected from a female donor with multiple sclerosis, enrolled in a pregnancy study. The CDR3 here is CASSWTPNYGYTF. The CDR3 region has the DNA TGTGCCAGCAGTTGGACACCTAACTATGGCTACACCTTC.